The present entry profiles one T cell receptor (beta chain) with its context. Here immunoSEQ multiplex PCR was the method, and the copy in TCRdb shows in-frame clones only, minus some. Found here are some 94,000 clones, roughly 95% of them singletons; the top ten hold around 0.31%. The data are from a study of technical replicates of blood from a few donors. V was clipped by 0 bases and J by 4 bases, with 6 bases between them. Germline values: CDR1 MGHRA, CDR2 YSYEKL. The CDR3 contains 14 residues. The chain joins TRBV4-1 to TRBJ2-2, with D possibly matching TRBD1 (6 bases). The source is a human donor in good health. Sequences were obtained from T cells isolated from PBMCs. Written as DNA, the CDR3 is TGCGCCAGCAGCCAAGACAGGGGCACCGGGGAGCTGTTTTTT. This codes for CASSQDRGTGELFF.